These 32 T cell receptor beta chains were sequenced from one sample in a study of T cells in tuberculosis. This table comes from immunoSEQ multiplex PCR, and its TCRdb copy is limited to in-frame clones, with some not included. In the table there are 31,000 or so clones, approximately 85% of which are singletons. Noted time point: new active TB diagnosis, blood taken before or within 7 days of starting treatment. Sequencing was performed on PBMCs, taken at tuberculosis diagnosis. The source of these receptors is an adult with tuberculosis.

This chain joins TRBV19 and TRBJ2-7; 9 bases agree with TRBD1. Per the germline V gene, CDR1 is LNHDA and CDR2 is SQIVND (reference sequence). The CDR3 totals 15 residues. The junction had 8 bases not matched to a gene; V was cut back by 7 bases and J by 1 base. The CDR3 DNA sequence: TGTGCCAGTACTCCGGGACAGGGAAGTTCCTACGAGCAGTACTTC. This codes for CASTPGQGSSYEQYF.

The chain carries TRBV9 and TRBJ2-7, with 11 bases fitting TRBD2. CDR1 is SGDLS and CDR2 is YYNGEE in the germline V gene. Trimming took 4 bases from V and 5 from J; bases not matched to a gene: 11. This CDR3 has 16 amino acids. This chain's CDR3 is CASSPGSGRARDEQYF. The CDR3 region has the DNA TGTGCCAGCAGCCCGGGTAGCGGGAGGGCCAGGGACGAGCAGTACTTC.

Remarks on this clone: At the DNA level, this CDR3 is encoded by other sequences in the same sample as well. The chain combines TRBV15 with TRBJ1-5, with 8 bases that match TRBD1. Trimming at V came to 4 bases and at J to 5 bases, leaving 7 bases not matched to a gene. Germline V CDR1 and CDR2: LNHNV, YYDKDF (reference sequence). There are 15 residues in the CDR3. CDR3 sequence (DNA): TGTGCCACCAGCACTGACAGGGGAGGGCATCAGCCCCAGCATTTT. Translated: CATSTDRGGHQPQHF.

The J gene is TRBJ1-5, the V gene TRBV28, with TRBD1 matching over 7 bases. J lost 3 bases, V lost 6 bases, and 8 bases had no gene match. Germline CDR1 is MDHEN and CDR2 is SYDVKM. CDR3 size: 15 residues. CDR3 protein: CASSLTGSNNQPQHF. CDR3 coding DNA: TGTGCCAGCAGCCTGACAGGGAGTAACAATCAGCCCCAGCATTTT.

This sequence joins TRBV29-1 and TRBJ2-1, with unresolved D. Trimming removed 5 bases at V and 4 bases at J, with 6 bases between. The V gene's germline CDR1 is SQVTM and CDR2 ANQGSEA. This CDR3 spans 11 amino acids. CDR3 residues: CSVLYYNEQFF. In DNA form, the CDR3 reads TGCAGCGTTTTATATTACAATGAGCAGTTCTTC.

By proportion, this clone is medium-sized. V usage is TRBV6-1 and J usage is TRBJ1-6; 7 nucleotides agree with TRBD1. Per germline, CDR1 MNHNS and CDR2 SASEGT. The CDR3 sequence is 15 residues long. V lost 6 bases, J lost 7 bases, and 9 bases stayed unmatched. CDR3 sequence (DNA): TGTGCCAGCAGGGGACCGACAGGGCCCAATTCACCCCTCCACTTT. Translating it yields CASRGPTGPNSPLHF.

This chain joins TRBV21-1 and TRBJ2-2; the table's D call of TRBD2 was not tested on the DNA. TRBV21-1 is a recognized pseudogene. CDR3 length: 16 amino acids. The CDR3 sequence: CASSKAASGYTGELFF. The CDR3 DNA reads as TGTGCCAGCAGCAAAGCGGCTAGCGGTTACACCGGGGAGCTGTTTTTT.

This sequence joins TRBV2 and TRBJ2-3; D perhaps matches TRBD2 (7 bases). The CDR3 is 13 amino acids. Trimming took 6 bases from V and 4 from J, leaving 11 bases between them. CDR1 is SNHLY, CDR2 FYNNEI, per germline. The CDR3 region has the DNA TGTGCCAGCAGGGGGGGGCCCTCAGATACGCAGTATTTT. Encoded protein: CASRGGPSDTQYF.

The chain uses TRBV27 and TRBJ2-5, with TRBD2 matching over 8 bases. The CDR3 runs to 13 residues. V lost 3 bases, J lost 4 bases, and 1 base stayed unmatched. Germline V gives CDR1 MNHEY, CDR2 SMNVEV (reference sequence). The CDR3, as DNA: TGTGCCAGCAGTTTGGCGGGAGGAGAGACCCAGTACTTC. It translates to CASSLAGGETQYF.

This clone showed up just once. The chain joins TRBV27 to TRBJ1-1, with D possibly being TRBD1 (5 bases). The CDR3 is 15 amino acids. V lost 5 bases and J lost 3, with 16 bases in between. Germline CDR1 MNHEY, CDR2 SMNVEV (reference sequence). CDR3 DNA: TGTGCCAGCAGTGCCCAACAGGCCCCTTACACTGAAGCTTTCTTT. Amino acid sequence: CASSAQQAPYTEAFF.

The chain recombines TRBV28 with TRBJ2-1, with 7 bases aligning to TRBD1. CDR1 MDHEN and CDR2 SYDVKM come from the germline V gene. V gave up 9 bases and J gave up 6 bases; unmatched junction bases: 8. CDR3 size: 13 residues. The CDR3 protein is CASTGVMVNEQFF. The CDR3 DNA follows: TGTGCCAGTACAGGGGTTATGGTCAATGAGCAGTTCTTC.

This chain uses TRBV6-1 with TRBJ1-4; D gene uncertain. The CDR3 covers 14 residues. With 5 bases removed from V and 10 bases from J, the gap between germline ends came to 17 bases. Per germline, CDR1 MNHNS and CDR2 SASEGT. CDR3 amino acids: CASSPDGTRGKLFF. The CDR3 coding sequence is TGTGCCAGCAGTCCCGACGGCACCCGGGGAAAACTGTTTTTT.

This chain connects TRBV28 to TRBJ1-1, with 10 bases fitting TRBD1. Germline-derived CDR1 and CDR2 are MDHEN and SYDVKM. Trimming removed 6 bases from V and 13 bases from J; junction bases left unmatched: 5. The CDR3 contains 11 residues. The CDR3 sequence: CASRRTGGDFF. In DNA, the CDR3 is TGTGCCAGCAGGCGGACAGGGGGGGATTTCTTT.

The CDR3 nucleotides are TGCAGCGGCGTGGGGACAGAGAGGGAGTTCTTC. Translation: CSGVGTEREFF. This chain connects TRBV29-1 to TRBJ2-1; 7 positions agree with TRBD1. Unmatched junction bases numbered 11, after V lost 7 bases and J lost 14 bases. This CDR3 contains 11 residues. Germline V gene data show CDR1 as SQVTM and CDR2 as ANQGSEA.

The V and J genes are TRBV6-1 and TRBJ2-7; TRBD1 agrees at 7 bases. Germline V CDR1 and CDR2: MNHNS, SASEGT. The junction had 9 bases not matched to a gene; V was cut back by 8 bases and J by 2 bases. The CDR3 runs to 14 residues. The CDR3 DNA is TGTGCCAGCTTACGGGACAGCCCTCCCTACGAGCAGTACTTC. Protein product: CASLRDSPPYEQYF.

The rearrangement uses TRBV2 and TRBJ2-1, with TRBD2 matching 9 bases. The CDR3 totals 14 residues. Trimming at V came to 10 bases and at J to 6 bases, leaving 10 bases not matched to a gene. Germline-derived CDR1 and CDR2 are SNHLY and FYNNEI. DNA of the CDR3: TGTGCCACCAAAGGATTAGCGGGGGCCAATGAGCAGTTCTTC. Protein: CATKGLAGANEQFF.

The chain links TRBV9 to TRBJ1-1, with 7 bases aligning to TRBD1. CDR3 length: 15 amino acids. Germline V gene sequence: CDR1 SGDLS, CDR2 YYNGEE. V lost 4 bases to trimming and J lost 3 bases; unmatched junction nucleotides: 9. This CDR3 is CASSITGQLDTEAFF. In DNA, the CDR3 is TGTGCCAGCAGCATCACGGGACAGTTGGACACTGAAGCTTTCTTT.

DNA for the CDR3: TGTGCCAGCAGCACAAACCCCCGGGACTATGAAGAGACCCAGTACTTC. Protein: CASSTNPRDYEETQYF. The gene calls are TRBV5-4 and TRBJ2-5, with 7 bases matching TRBD2. The germline V gene has CDR1 SGHNT and CDR2 YYREEE (reference sequence). Unmatched junction bases numbered 12, after V lost 4 bases and J lost 3 bases. The CDR3 spans 16 residues.

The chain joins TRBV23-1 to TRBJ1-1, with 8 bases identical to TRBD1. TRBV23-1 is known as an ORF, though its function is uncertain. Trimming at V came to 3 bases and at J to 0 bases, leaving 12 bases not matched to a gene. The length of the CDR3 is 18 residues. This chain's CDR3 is CASSQRVGDRSMNTEAFF. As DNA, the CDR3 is TGCGCCAGCAGTCAGAGGGTGGGGGACAGGAGTATGAACACTGAAGCTTTCTTT.

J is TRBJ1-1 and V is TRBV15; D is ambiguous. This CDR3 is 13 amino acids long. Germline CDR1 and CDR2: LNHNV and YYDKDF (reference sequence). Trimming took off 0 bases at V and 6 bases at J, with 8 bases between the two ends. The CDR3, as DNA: TGTGCCACCAGCAGAGATGAAGACTCTGAAGCTTTCTTT. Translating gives CATSRDEDSEAFF.

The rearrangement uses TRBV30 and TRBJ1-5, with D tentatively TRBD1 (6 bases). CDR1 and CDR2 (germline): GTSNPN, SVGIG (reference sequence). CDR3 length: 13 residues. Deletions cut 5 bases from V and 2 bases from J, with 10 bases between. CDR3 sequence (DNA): TGTGCCTGGGATAACAGGGGCAATCAGCCCCAGCATTTT. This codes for CAWDNRGNQPQHF.

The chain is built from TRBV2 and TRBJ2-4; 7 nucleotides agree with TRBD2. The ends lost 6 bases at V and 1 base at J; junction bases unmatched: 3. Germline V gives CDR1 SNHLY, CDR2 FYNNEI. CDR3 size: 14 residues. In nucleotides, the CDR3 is TGTGCCAGCAGGGCGGGGGTTGCCAAAAACATTCAGTACTTC. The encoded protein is CASRAGVAKNIQYF.

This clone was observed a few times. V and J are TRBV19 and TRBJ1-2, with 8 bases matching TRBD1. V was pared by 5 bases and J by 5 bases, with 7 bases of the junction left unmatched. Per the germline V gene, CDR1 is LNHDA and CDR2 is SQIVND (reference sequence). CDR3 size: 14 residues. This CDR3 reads CASSPTGDLYGYTF. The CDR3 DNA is TGTGCCAGTAGTCCGACAGGGGACCTTTATGGCTACACCTTC.

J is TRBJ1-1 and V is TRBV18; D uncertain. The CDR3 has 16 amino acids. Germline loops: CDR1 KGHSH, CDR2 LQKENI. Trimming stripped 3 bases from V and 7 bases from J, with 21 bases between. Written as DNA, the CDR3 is TGTGCCAGCTCACCTCTTCTCAAGGCAGAGGGTGGTGAAGCTTTCTTT. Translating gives CASSPLLKAEGGEAFF. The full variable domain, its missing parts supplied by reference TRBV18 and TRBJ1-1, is NAGVMQNPRHLVRRRGQEARLRCSPMKGHSHVYWYRQLPEEGLKFMVYLQKENIIDESGMPKERFSAEFPKEGPSILRIQQVVRGDSAAYFCASSPLLKAEGGEAFFGQGTRLTVV.

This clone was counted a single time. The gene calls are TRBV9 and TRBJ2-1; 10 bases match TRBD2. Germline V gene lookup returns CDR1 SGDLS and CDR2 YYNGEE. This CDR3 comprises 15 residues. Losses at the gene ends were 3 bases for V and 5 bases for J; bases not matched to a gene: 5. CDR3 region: CASSEGLALNNEQFF. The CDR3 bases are TGTGCCAGCAGCGAGGGACTAGCGTTAAACAATGAGCAGTTCTTC.

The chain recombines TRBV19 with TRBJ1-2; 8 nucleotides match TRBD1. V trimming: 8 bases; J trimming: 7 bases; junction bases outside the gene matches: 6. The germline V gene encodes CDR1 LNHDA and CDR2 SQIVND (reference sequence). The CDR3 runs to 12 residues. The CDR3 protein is CASSDRALGYTF. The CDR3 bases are TGTGCCAGTTCGGACAGGGCACTTGGCTACACCTTC. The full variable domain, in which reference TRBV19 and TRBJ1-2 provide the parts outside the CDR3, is DGGITQSPKYLFRKEGQNVTLSCEQNLNHDAMYWYRQDPGQGLRLIYYSQIVNDFQKGDIAEGYSVSREKKESFPLTVTSAQKNPTAFYLCASSDRALGYTFGSGTRLTVV.

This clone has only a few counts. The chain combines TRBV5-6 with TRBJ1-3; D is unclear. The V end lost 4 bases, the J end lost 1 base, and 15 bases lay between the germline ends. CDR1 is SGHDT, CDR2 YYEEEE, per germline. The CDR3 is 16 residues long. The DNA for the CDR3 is TGTGCCAGCAGCCTGATGAGTCGGGAGTCTGGAAACACCATATATTTT. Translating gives CASSLMSRESGNTIYF.

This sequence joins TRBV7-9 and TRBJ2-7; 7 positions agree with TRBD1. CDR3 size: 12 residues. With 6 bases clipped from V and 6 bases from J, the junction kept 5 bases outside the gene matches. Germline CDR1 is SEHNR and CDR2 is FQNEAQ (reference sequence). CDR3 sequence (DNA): TGTGCCAGCAGTACTACAGGGGTCGAGCAGTACTTC. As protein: CASSTTGVEQYF.

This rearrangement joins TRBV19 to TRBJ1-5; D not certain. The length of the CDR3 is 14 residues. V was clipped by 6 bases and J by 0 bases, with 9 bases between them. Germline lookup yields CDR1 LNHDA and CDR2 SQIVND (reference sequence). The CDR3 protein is CASRIHNSNQPQHF. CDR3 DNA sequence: TGTGCCAGTAGGATACACAATAGCAATCAGCCCCAGCATTTT.

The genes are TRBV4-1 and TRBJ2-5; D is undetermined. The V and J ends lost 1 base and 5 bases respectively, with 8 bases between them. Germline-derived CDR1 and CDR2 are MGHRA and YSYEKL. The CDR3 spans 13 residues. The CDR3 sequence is CASSQAFIETQYF. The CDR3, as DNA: TGCGCCAGCAGCCAAGCGTTTATCGAGACCCAGTACTTC.

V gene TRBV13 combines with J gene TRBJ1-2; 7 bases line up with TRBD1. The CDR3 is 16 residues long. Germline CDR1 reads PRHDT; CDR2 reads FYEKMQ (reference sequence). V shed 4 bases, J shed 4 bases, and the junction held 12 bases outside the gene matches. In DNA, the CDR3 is TGTGCCAGCAGCTCCCGGTACACAGGGGTAGGCTATGGCTACACCTTC. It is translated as CASSSRYTGVGYGYTF.

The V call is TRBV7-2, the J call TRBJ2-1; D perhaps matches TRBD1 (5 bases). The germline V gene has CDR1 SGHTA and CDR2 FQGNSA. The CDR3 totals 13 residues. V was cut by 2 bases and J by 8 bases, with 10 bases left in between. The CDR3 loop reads CASSLPGLYEQFF. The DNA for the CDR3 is TGTGCCAGCAGCTTACCAGGGCTCTATGAGCAGTTCTTC.